The 15 T cell receptor beta chains below all came from one sample that was sequenced in a study of blood T cells in healthy people across ages. The authors ran a second PCR of roughly 6 to 12 cycles using a sample-barcoded 5' primer and a J-beta primer mix. TCRdb passed the 5' RACE reads through MiXCR, listing each CDR3 protein once. The table has roughly 800,000 distinct CDR3 sequences, about 37% seen once. The sequencing input was blood. The source of these receptors is a man aged 18 to 29 in good health.

This chain uses TRBV12-3 or TRBV12-4 with TRBJ1-1; D unresolved. The CDR3 is 12 residues long. Trimming took off 3 bases at V and 5 bases at J, with 7 bases between the two ends. CDR3 region: CASSFIGTEAFF. CDR3 in DNA: TGTGCCAGCAGTTTTATTGGGACTGAAGCTTTCTTT.

DNA for the CDR3: TGTGCCATCAGTGAGATCTCAGCGGGGGGGCTCTACAATGAGCAGTACTTC. As protein: CAISEISAGGLYNEQYF. The gene calls are TRBV10-3 and TRBJ2-7; 10 bases match TRBD2. The V and J ends lost 2 bases and 7 bases, in that order; junction bases with no gene match: 14. The CDR3 totals 17 residues. CDR1 and CDR2 from the germline V gene are ENHRY and SYGVKD.

The chain links TRBV28 to TRBJ1-1; D gene ambiguous. Germline CDR1 MDHEN, CDR2 SYDVKM. Between the trimmed V and J ends, which lost 10 bases and 5 bases, there was a span of 14 bases. CDR3 length: 12 residues. The CDR3 protein is CAIGRTGTEAFF. CDR3 DNA: TGTGCCATTGGCAGGACGGGAACTGAAGCTTTCTTT.

This sequence joins TRBV25-1 and TRBJ2-4; no clear D gene. The germline CDR1 and CDR2 sequences are MGHDK and SYGVNS. V lost 2 bases, J lost 0 bases, and 17 bases lay in between. The CDR3 totals 18 residues. CDR3 DNA sequence: TGTGCCAGCAGTGAACTTTTCCGGGCGGCCCTAGCCAAAAACATTCAGTACTTC. Translated: CASSELFRAALAKNIQYF.

Points on this clonotype: A single base separates this from a much larger clone, so it may be a read error. The chain employs TRBV6-5 and TRBJ1-2; D remains ambiguous. This CDR3 comprises 13 residues. The V gene lost 7 bases and the J gene lost 8 bases, with 17 bases spanning the gap. The germline V gene encodes CDR1 MNHEY and CDR2 SVGAGI. CDR3 sequence reads: CASTRGRARGYTF. Here the CDR3 DNA reads TGTGCCAGCACCCGCGGGAGGGCTCGGGGCTACACCTTC.

This clonotype was recorded a few times. The rearrangement joins TRBV10-3 to TRBJ2-5, with D perhaps matching TRBD2 (6 bases). Trimming shortened V by 3 bases and J by 1 base, and 9 bases separated the two germline ends. Germline V gives CDR1 ENHRY, CDR2 SYGVKD. The CDR3 runs to 14 residues. The CDR3 sequence: CAISDPTSQETQYF. CDR3 coding DNA: TGTGCCATCAGTGACCCGACTAGCCAAGAGACCCAGTACTTC.

This chain links TRBV29-1 with TRBJ2-5, with D perhaps TRBD2 (5 bases). V lost 0 bases, J lost 0 bases, and 11 bases lay in between. The germline CDR1 and CDR2 sequences are SQVTM and ANQGSEA. CDR3 size: 15 residues. The CDR3 bases are TGCAGCGTTGAAGATCCTGGGAGTTACCAAGAGACCCAGTACTTC. Encoded protein: CSVEDPGSYQETQYF.

The sample holds one count of this clonotype. Just one base apart from a much larger clone, this may be a read error. The chain is built from TRBV27 and TRBJ2-5; possibly TRBD2 for D (5 bases). The germline V gene encodes CDR1 MNHEY and CDR2 SMNVEV (reference sequence). This CDR3 has 12 amino acids. CDR3 coding DNA: TGTACCAGCAGTCCCCCGAATAGGGAGCAGTACTTC. Its translation is CTSSPPNREQYF.

The V and J genes are TRBV20-1 and TRBJ1-2, with a weak D call TRBD1 (6 bases). V lost 5 bases, J lost 4 bases, and 17 bases lay in between. The CDR3 loop spans 14 amino acids. Germline V gene lookup returns CDR1 DFQATT and CDR2 SNEGSKA (reference sequence). CDR3 region: CSAALPTGIYGYTF. CDR3 nucleotides: TGCAGTGCTGCCCTACCGACAGGAATCTATGGCTACACCTTC.

This clonotype appeared a few times. The J gene is TRBJ2-1, the V gene TRBV7-2, with 9 bases fitting TRBD2. Germline CDR1 and CDR2: SGHTA and FQGNSA. V shed 5 bases, J shed 3 bases, and the junction held 11 bases outside the gene matches. The CDR3 is 17 amino acids. In DNA, the CDR3 is TGTGCCAGCAGCCGGGGGCGGGGGGGCCCTGTCTACAATGAGCAGTTCTTC. Translating gives CASSRGRGGPVYNEQFF.

This clonotype has a handful of counts. The rearrangement joins TRBV7-3 to TRBJ1-6; D call uncertain. This CDR3 region has 16 residues. Germline CDR1 reads SGHTA; CDR2 reads FQGTGA. Between the trimmed V and J ends, which lost 2 bases and 2 bases, there was a span of 10 bases. CDR3 amino acids: CASSLGPHPYNSPLHF. As DNA, the CDR3 is TGTGCCAGCAGCTTAGGCCCACACCCCTATAATTCACCCCTCCACTTT.

V is TRBV7-2 and J is TRBJ2-5; 9 bases line up with TRBD1. The CDR3 spans 14 residues. Germline CDR1 SGHTA, CDR2 FQGNSA. J gave up 4 bases and V 4 bases, and 4 bases lay outside the gene matches. The DNA for the CDR3 is TGTGCCAGCAGCTGGGACAGGGATCGAGAGACCCAGTACTTC. As protein: CASSWDRDRETQYF.

This clonotype showed up just a few times. The chain links TRBV20-1 to TRBJ2-3; 7 positions match TRBD1. CDR1 is DFQATT and CDR2 is SNEGSKA in the germline V gene (reference sequence). The CDR3 is 15 amino acids. V lost 4 bases, J lost 2 bases, and 9 bases stayed unmatched. CDR3 amino acids: CSATSDRVFTDTQYF. CDR3 nucleotide sequence: TGCAGTGCTACCTCAGACAGGGTGTTCACAGATACGCAGTATTTT.

This clonotype occurred a few times. The rearrangement joins TRBV2 to TRBJ2-7; D is possibly TRBD1 or TRBD2 (5 bases each). The CDR3 spans 13 residues. V lost 7 bases to trimming and J lost 5 bases, with 15 bases between them. Germline V CDR1 and CDR2: SNHLY, FYNNEI. CDR3 in amino acids: CASNARDADEQYF. In DNA, the CDR3 is TGTGCCAGCAATGCCCGGGACGCTGACGAGCAGTACTTC. The full variable domain, completed using reference TRBV2 and TRBJ2-7, is EPEVTQTPSHQVTQMGQEVILRCVPISNHLYFYWYRQILGQKVEFLVSFYNNEISEKSEIFDDQFSVERPDGSNFTLKIRSTKLEDSAMYFCASNARDADEQYFGPGTRLTVT.

This clonotype was detected only once. The V gene is TRBV20-1, the J gene TRBJ2-3, with TRBD2 identical over 11 bases. The CDR3 loop spans 15 amino acids. J lost 5 bases, V lost 1 base, and 5 bases had no gene match. Germline V lookup: CDR1 DFQATT, CDR2 SNEGSKA (reference sequence). The CDR3 DNA reads as TGCAGTGCTAGAGGGGCTAGCGGGGGGATAGATACGCAGTATTTT. Residues: CSARGASGGIDTQYF.